These 25 T cell receptor beta chains originate from one sample sequenced in a study of technical replicates of blood from several donors. The repertoire was sequenced with immunoSEQ multiplex PCR; TCRdb's copy has only in-frame clones and lacks some. This table holds 14,000 or so clones, approximately 80% found once. Sequenced: PBMCs. Receptor source: a human donor in good health.

The chain recombines TRBV27 with TRBJ1-1; 7 bases fit TRBD1. CDR3 size: 15 residues. V shed 4 bases, J shed 4 bases, and the junction held 9 bases outside the gene matches. The germline V gene has CDR1 MNHEY and CDR2 SMNVEV (reference sequence). CDR3 in amino acids: CASSYLDRLGTEAFF. The CDR3, as DNA: TGTGCCAGCAGTTATCTGGACAGGTTGGGCACTGAAGCTTTCTTT.

This sequence joins TRBV19 and TRBJ2-7; maybe TRBD2 (5 bases). CDR1 LNHDA and CDR2 SQIVND come from the germline V gene (reference sequence). Trimming stripped 9 bases from V and 2 bases from J, with 14 bases between. This CDR3 is built from 13 residues. DNA of the CDR3: TGTGCCAGCGCTCGGCAGACTACCTACGAGCAGTACTTC. This codes for CASARQTTYEQYF.

The gene calls are TRBV10-2 and TRBJ2-1; D gene ambiguous. The V end was cut by 1 base, the J end by 6 bases, with 7 bases between. The germline gives CDR1 WSHSY, CDR2 SAAADI. CDR3 length: 13 amino acids. The CDR3 nucleotides are TGCGCCAGCAGTGAGTTTGAGAGCAATGAGCAGTTCTTC. Residues: CASSEFESNEQFF.

The chain recombines TRBV28 with TRBJ2-7; 8 bases line up with TRBD2. The CDR3 totals 14 residues. The V gene's germline CDR1 is MDHEN and CDR2 SYDVKM. V gave up 2 bases and J gave up 2 bases; unmatched junction bases: 2. CDR3 sequence (DNA): TGTGCCAGCAGTTTACAGCGGGGGCCCTACGAGCAGTACTTC. This codes for CASSLQRGPYEQYF.

This clone showed up just once. The chain recombines TRBV19 with TRBJ2-3; TRBD2 matches at 10 bases. The CDR3 has 17 residues. Germline CDR1 is LNHDA and CDR2 is SQIVND (reference sequence). V shed 2 bases, J shed 1 base, and the junction held 6 bases outside the gene matches. CDR3 nucleotides: TGTGCCAGTAGTATACCCACGGGGACTAGCGGCACAGATACGCAGTATTTT. Encoded protein: CASSIPTGTSGTDTQYF.

The gene calls are TRBV18 and TRBJ1-5, with 9 positions matching TRBD1. The CDR3 length is 15 residues. The germline V gene encodes CDR1 KGHSH and CDR2 LQKENI. With V trimmed by 0 bases and J by 6 bases, 3 bases remained unmatched. DNA for the CDR3: TGTGCCAGCTCACCACCGGGACAGGGCGGTCAGCCCCAGCATTTT. It codes for CASSPPGQGGQPQHF.

The rearrangement uses TRBV18 and TRBJ2-1, with TRBD2 matching 8 bases. The V gene end was trimmed by 5 bases and the J gene end by 6 bases; junction bases not matched to a gene: 9. This CDR3 contains 15 residues. Germline values: CDR1 KGHSH, CDR2 LQKENI. The CDR3 here is CASSSREAASNEQFF. CDR3 DNA sequence: TGTGCCAGCTCATCGCGGGAGGCCGCCAGCAATGAGCAGTTCTTC.

This clone was seen a handful of times. V and J are TRBV5-5 and TRBJ1-4, with 11 bases matching TRBD1. The CDR3 loop spans 14 amino acids. J gave up 6 bases and V 3 bases, and 1 base lay outside the gene matches. Germline assignment: CDR1 SGHKS and CDR2 YYEKEE (reference sequence). The CDR3 DNA is TGTGCCAGCAGCTGGACAGGGGGCGATGAAAAACTGTTTTTT. Translated: CASSWTGGDEKLFF. The full variable domain, completed using reference TRBV5-5 and TRBJ1-4, is DAGVTQSPTHLIKTRGQQVTLRCSPISGHKSVSWYQQVLGQGPQFIFQYYEKEERGRGNFPDRFSARQFPNYSSELNVNALLLGDSALYLCASSWTGGDEKLFFGSGTQLSVL.

CDR3 nucleotides: TGTGCCTGGAGCGGGAGTGAGACCCAGTACTTC. It encodes CAWSGSETQYF. The chain couples TRBV30 to TRBJ2-5, with D possibly TRBD2 on 6 matching bases. The CDR3 loop spans 11 amino acids. Germline V CDR1 and CDR2: GTSNPN, SVGIG (reference sequence). The V gene lost 3 bases and the J gene lost 5 bases, with 7 bases spanning the gap.

This chain joins TRBV30 and TRBJ2-7; maybe TRBD2 (6 bases). The CDR3 is 13 residues long. Germline V CDR1 and CDR2: GTSNPN, SVGIG (reference sequence). V lost 2 bases and J 2 bases, leaving 10 bases between the germline ends. The CDR3: CAWSLTGAYEQYF. As DNA, the CDR3 is TGTGCCTGGAGTCTTACGGGGGCCTACGAGCAGTACTTC.

The V call is TRBV27, the J call TRBJ2-5; the D gene is possibly TRBD1 (7 bases). This CDR3 comprises 14 residues. V lost 6 bases to trimming and J lost 2 bases, with 13 bases between them. The germline gives CDR1 MNHEY, CDR2 SMNVEV (reference sequence). CDR3 nucleotides: TGTGCCAGCAGGCGGGACAGCCTACAAGAGACCCAGTACTTC. It yields the protein CASRRDSLQETQYF.

This clone was found a few times. This chain joins TRBV6-1 and TRBJ2-7, with 7 bases that match TRBD2. CDR3 length: 14 residues. The V gene end was trimmed by 1 base and the J gene end by 2 bases; junction bases not matched to a gene: 2. In germline, CDR1 is MNHNS, CDR2 SASEGT. The CDR3 bases are TGTGCCAGCAGTGAAGGGGGAGGGGCCTACGAGCAGTACTTC. Translation: CASSEGGGAYEQYF.

The chain carries TRBV6-5 and TRBJ2-3; TRBD2 might be the D (6 bases). V gave up 5 bases and J gave up 0 bases, with 9 bases separating them. The germline gives CDR1 MNHEY, CDR2 SVGAGI. This CDR3 comprises 14 residues. CDR3 DNA sequence: TGTGCCAGCAGTCCTAGCGCCAGCACAGATACGCAGTATTTT. It yields the protein CASSPSASTDTQYF.

The chain links TRBV19 to TRBJ1-2; 8 bases fit TRBD1. The CDR3 is 15 amino acids. Unmatched junction bases numbered 6, after V lost 3 bases and J lost 3 bases. Germline CDR1 LNHDA, CDR2 SQIVND (reference sequence). CDR3 residues: CASSMGPGQDYGYTF. The CDR3 DNA follows: TGTGCCAGTAGTATGGGACCGGGACAGGACTATGGCTACACCTTC.

The gene calls are TRBV19 and TRBJ2-7; 8 positions match TRBD2. The ends lost 4 bases at V and 0 bases at J; junction bases unmatched: 5. The germline gives CDR1 LNHDA, CDR2 SQIVND (reference sequence). This CDR3 has 15 residues. The CDR3 loop is CASSTYGTSSYEQYF. In DNA form, the CDR3 reads TGTGCCAGTAGTACCTACGGGACTAGCTCCTACGAGCAGTACTTC.

The chain has TRBV5-1 and TRBJ1-4; perhaps TRBD1 as D (6 bases). The germline gives CDR1 SGHRS, CDR2 YFSETQ. V lost 0 bases to trimming and J lost 4 bases, with 13 bases between them. The CDR3 is 16 amino acids. In DNA form, the CDR3 reads TGCGCCAGCAGCTTGGTCCCCGGACAGCTTAATGAAAAACTGTTTTTT. Its protein product is CASSLVPGQLNEKLFF.

The chain employs TRBV7-2 and TRBJ2-7, with D perhaps TRBD2 (6 bases). Germline CDR1 is SGHTA and CDR2 is FQGNSA. The V and J ends lost 5 bases and 3 bases respectively, with 17 bases between them. The CDR3 is made up of 15 amino acids. CDR3 region: CASSHPPGLGYEQYF. The CDR3 DNA follows: TGTGCCAGCAGCCACCCTCCGGGACTCGGCTACGAGCAGTACTTC.

This clone came up a few times. The chain has TRBV5-1 and TRBJ2-2; 7 positions agree with TRBD1. The V and J ends lost 3 bases and 4 bases, in that order; junction bases with no gene match: 6. The germline V gene encodes CDR1 SGHRS and CDR2 YFSETQ. The CDR3 consists of 15 residues. The CDR3 DNA reads TGCGCCAGCAGCTCTTCGACAGGGTCCACCGGGGAGCTGTTTTTT. Its translation: CASSSSTGSTGELFF.

V usage is TRBV9 and J usage is TRBJ2-3; D may be TRBD2 (6 bases). V lost 7 bases and J lost 2, with 17 bases in between. The germline V gene encodes CDR1 SGDLS and CDR2 YYNGEE. The CDR3 contains 15 residues. CDR3 DNA: TGTGCCAGCGGGGAGAGGGCGGGGTTCACAGATACGCAGTATTTT. Residues: CASGERAGFTDTQYF.

A single count supports this clone. The chain carries TRBV28 and TRBJ1-3, with D possibly being TRBD1 (6 bases). The CDR3 runs to 16 residues. Germline CDR1 is MDHEN and CDR2 is SYDVKM. Trimming left V 7 bases short and J 2 bases short, with 18 bases between. The CDR3 region has the DNA TGTGCCAGCACCTTCGGGGGGCCGCTGGCTGGAAACACCATATATTTT. Amino acid sequence: CASTFGGPLAGNTIYF.

The chain employs TRBV19 and TRBJ2-2; 9 positions match TRBD1. Losses at the gene ends were 7 bases for V and 5 bases for J; bases not matched to a gene: 5. Germline CDR1 LNHDA, CDR2 SQIVND (reference sequence). The CDR3 runs 14 residues. The CDR3 loop reads CASNPTGGTGELFF. The CDR3 DNA follows: TGTGCCAGTAACCCGACAGGGGGGACCGGGGAGCTGTTTTTT.

The CDR3 loop is CASRGRTSGYARTGELFF. CDR3 nucleotide sequence: TGTGCCAGTAGGGGGAGGACTAGCGGGTACGCGCGAACCGGGGAGCTGTTTTTT. The genes are TRBV28 and TRBJ2-2, with 11 positions matching TRBD2. V trimming: 9 bases; J trimming: 5 bases; junction bases outside the gene matches: 17. The germline V gene has CDR1 MDHEN and CDR2 SYDVKM. The CDR3 contains 18 residues.

The V call is TRBV5-1, the J call TRBJ2-5; 8 bases match TRBD1. Unmatched junction bases numbered 9, after V lost 4 bases and J lost 1 base. The CDR3 spans 16 residues. Per germline, CDR1 SGHRS and CDR2 YFSETQ. As DNA, the CDR3 is TGCGCCAGCAGCCGGGGGACCGGGACAGGCCAAGAGACCCAGTACTTC. This codes for CASSRGTGTGQETQYF.

This clone came up a few times. The CDR3 DNA is TGTGCCAGCAGCTTAGGCGGCAGGGGGTTCACAACTAATGAAAAACTGTTTTTT. This gives the protein CASSLGGRGFTTNEKLFF. V gene TRBV7-9 combines with J gene TRBJ1-4, with 7 positions matching TRBD1. After removal of 1 base from V and 0 bases from J, the junction contained 8 bases not matched to a gene. The CDR3 extends over 18 amino acids. Per germline, CDR1 SEHNR and CDR2 FQNEAQ (reference sequence).

CDR3 sequence reads: CASSLGQFPNQPQHF. In DNA, the CDR3 is TGCGCCAGCAGCCTGGGACAGTTCCCTAATCAGCCCCAGCATTTT. The chain carries TRBV5-1 and TRBJ1-5, with 7 bases matching TRBD1. J gave up 4 bases and V 4 bases, and 8 bases lay outside the gene matches. Germline V gene sequence: CDR1 SGHRS, CDR2 YFSETQ. CDR3 length: 15 residues. Variable domain in full (rest from reference TRBV5-1 and TRBJ1-5): KAGVTQTPRYLIKTRGQQVTLSCSPISGHRSVSWYQQTPGQGLQFLFEYFSETQRNKGNFPGRFSGRQFSNSRSEMNVSTLELGDSALYLCASSLGQFPNQPQHFGDGTRLSIL.